Sequencing of this T cell receptor beta chain was carried out in a study of CD8+CD57+ T cells in acquired aplastic anemia. Study in general: Yields of DNA that came from sorted CD4+ and CD8+ cells averaged about 2.9 ug.

The use of genomic DNA as template underpinned the TCR beta VDJ and CDR3 profiling. One entry per CDR3 protein, called by TCRdb with MiXCR from the reads. The sample shows approximately 80,000 distinct CDR3 sequences, approximately 70% of them seen only once. The CDR3 loop spans 14 amino acids. Germline V gene data show CDR1 as LNHDA and CDR2 as SQIVND (reference sequence). The V segment lost 5 bases and the J segment 0 bases; nucleotides outside the gene matches: 3. This clonotype has a handful of counts. The antigen is undetermined. Overall study findings and caveats: CD8+ Simpson's diversity showed no significant patient-control difference. Patients and controls shared about 30 CD8+ CDR3 sequences.

Sequencing involved patients with CD8+CD57+ cell expansion previously shown by flow cytometry. Acquired aplastic anemia of severe grade affected all patients. The V gene is TRBV19, the J gene TRBJ1-1, with TRBD1 matching over 7 bases. The clonotype was recovered from a human donor with aplastic anemia. The sequenced material came from sorted CD4+, CD8+, or CD8+CD57+ T cells (not recorded which) from PBMCs. CDR3 bases: TGTGCCAGTAGTCTCGACAGGGTGAACACTGAAGCTTTCTTT. It translates to CASSLDRVNTEAFF.